A selection of T cell receptor beta chains follows, all from one sample in a study of tumor and adjacent non-tumor tissue in lung cancer. Each CDR3 protein is one row after TCRdb ran MiXCR on the multiplex PCR reads. The sample shows about 110,000 distinct CDR3 sequences, 62% of them seen only once. Sequencing was carried out using distant non-tumor lung tissue. These receptors were obtained from a man aged 60 to 69 with non-small cell lung cancer. The CDR3 runs from the conserved cysteine through the conserved F or W. The D gene is left open where the match is weak. Some rows mark clone size as missing; the rest say once, few, many or name a class of expanded clone.

TRBJ2-1 | TRBV20-1 | 14 | few | - | CSVGSESPYNEQFF | TGCAGTGTAGGTAGCGAGAGCCCCTACAATGAGCAGTTCTTC
TRBJ1-1 | TRBV10-1 | 15 | - | - | CASSESAYPNTVAFF | TGCGCCAGCAGCGAGTCCGCTTATCCGAACACTGTAGCTTTCTTT
TRBJ2-3 | TRBV6-5 | 12 | - | - | CASSIPQGLEYF | TGTGCCAGCAGTATTCCTCAGGGTTTGGAGTATTTT
TRBJ2-1 | TRBV29-1 | 15 | - | - | CNVEGKYSSYNELFF | TGCAACGTTGAAGGTAAATACAGCTCCTACAATGAGCTGTTCTTC
TRBJ2-2 | TRBV11-3 | 17 | - | - | CASSFPRGSITTGELFF | TGTGCTAGCAGTTTCCCTAGGGGGTCCATTACTACCGGGGAGCTGTTTTTC
TRBJ1-2 | TRBV28 | 15 | few | - | CASSFFGIGGYGYTF | TGTGCCAGCAGTTTCTTCGGGATAGGGGGCTATGGCTACACCTTC
TRBJ2-5 | TRBV11-2 | 15 | - | TRBD2 | CASSTTSGSGEVQYF | TGTGCCAGCAGCACGACTAGCGGGAGTGGAGAGGTCCAGTACTTC
TRBJ2-7 | TRBV20-1 | 16 | - | TRBD2 | CSDRERTSGIVYEQYF | TGCAGTGATAGAGAAAGGACTAGCGGGATCGTTTACGAGCAATACTTC
TRBJ2-7 | TRBV6-5 | 15 | - | TRBD2 | CASSSGTGGPYEQYF | TGTGCCAGCAGTTCCGGGACGGGGGGGCCCTACGAGCAGTACTTC
TRBJ2-2 | TRBV4-1 | 12 | many | - | CASSLPTGELFF | TGCGCCAGCAGCCTTCCGACCGGGGAGCTGTTTTTT
TRBJ2-1 | TRBV11-1 | 18 | - | - | CASCLVHSSGLEVNEQFF | TGTGCCAGCTGCTTAGTCCACAGTAGCGGCCTCGAAGTAAATGAGCAGTTCTTC
TRBJ2-3 | TRBV15 | 19 | - | TRBD2 | CATSRGLRTSGSSSDTQYF | TGTGCCACCAGCAGAGGTCTGAGGACTAGCGGGAGTTCATCAGATACGCAGTATTTT
TRBJ2-5 | TRBV7-9 | 12 | many | - | CASLDSGETQYF | TGTGCCAGCCTGGATAGTGGCGAGACCCAGTACTTC
TRBJ2-1 | TRBV4-1 | 18 | - | TRBD2 | CANRQAGRIGGRYGEQFF | TGCGCCAACAGGCAAGCCGGGAGGATAGGCGGGAGATATGGTGAGCAGTTCTTC
TRBJ2-3 | TRBV11-2 | 15 | - | - | CASSLTSPNTDMQFF | TGTGCCAGCAGCTTAACGTCCCCGAACACAGATATGCAGTTTTTT
TRBJ2-7 | TRBV11-2 | 12 | - | - | CASNLGLYEQYF | TGTGCCAGCAACTTGGGACTGTACGAGCAGTACTTC
TRBJ2-3 | TRBV20-1 | 15 | - | TRBD1 | CRARGRDRVLDTQYF | TGCAGAGCTCGGGGCCGGGACAGGGTATTAGATACGCAGTATTTT
TRBJ1-5 | TRBV10-3 | 15 | many | - | CASGDGFYSNQPQHF | TGTGCCTCAGGGGACGGATTTTATAGCAATCAGCCCCAGCATTTT
TRBJ1-1 | TRBV29-1 | 14 | - | TRBD1 | CGVGEGASFTGAFF | TGCGGCGTTGGGGAGGGGGCATCTTTTACTGGAGCTTTCTTT
TRBJ2-1 | TRBV29-1 | 13 | - | - | CIVEAFGSHEQFF | TGCATCGTTGAAGCCTTCGGATCCCATGAGCAGTTCTTT
TRBJ2-3 | TRBV15 | 14 | few | - | CATSRVDSTDMQYF | TGTGCCACCAGCAGAGTGGACAGCACAGATATGCAGTATTTT
TRBJ2-3 | TRBV20-1 | 14 | many | TRBD2 | CSARVGRGADTQYF | TGCAGTGCTAGAGTGGGCCGGGGGGCAGATACGCAGTATTTT
TRBJ2-2 | TRBV12-3/TRBV12-4 | 13 | many | - | CASSPERSGELFF | TGTGCCAGCAGTCCTGAGCGGAGCGGGGAGCTGTTTTTT
TRBJ2-7 | TRBV11-1 | 17 | once | - | CASSPRLGGSDSYERYF | TGTGCGAGCAGCCCCCGTCTGGGCGGATCCGACTCCTACGAGCGGTACTTC
TRBJ2-1 | TRBV6-6 | 19 | many | TRBD2 | CASSYSGTSGGYLYNEQFF | TGTGCCAGCAGTTACTCCGGGACTAGCGGGGGGTACCTTTACAATGAGCAGTTCTTC
TRBJ2-1 | TRBV12-3/TRBV12-4 | 16 | many | TRBD2 | CASSLAELAVYNEQFF | TGTGCCAGCAGTTTAGCGGAACTAGCGGTTTACAATGAGCAGTTCTTC
TRBJ2-2 | TRBV11-3 | 15 | - | - | CASSQIGVATGELLF | TGTGCCAGCAGTCAGATAGGGGTGGCCACCGGGGAACTGTTATTT
TRBJ1-2 | TRBV10-2 | 15 | - | - | CASSERRGMNYGYIF | TGCGCCAGCAGTGAACGACGAGGGATGAACTATGGCTACATCTTC
TRBJ2-1 | TRBV7-3 | 13 | few | TRBD2 | CASSARLAGEQFF | TGTGCCAGCAGCGCCAGACTAGCGGGGGAGCAGTTCTTC
TRBJ2-1 | TRBV4-2 | 18 | once | TRBD2 | CTNSHHLRLAGEANEQFF | TGTACCAACAGCCATCATCTTCGACTAGCGGGAGAAGCAAATGAGCAGTTCTTC
TRBJ2-3 | TRBV29-1 | 13 | - | - | CSVEWGAADTQYF | TGCAGCGTTGAATGGGGGGCTGCTGATACACAGTATTTT
TRBJ1-4 | TRBV6-1 | 17 | - | - | CASSEKGARATDEKLFF | TGTGCCAGCAGTGAAAAAGGGGCTAGAGCAACTGATGAAAAACTGTTTTTT
TRBJ2-2 | TRBV6-2/TRBV6-3 | 14 | - | - | CASSSSVRIGELFF | TGTGCCAGCAGCTCAAGTGTCCGTATCGGGGAGCTGTTTTTT
TRBJ1-2 | TRBV7-9 | 15 | few | - | CASSPSVVGAYGYTF | TGTGCCAGCAGTCCCTCGGTGGTCGGCGCCTATGGCTACACCTTC
TRBJ2-1 | TRBV11-2 | 19 | - | - | CTSSLVGISGEGSYNEQLF | TGTACCAGCAGCTTGGTAGGTATATCCGGAGAGGGCTCCTACAATGAGCAGCTCTTC
TRBJ1-6 | TRBV6-5 | 14 | - | TRBD1 | CASSSDRRGSPIHF | TGTGCCAGCAGTTCGGACAGGAGAGGCTCACCCATCCACTTT
TRBJ2-4 | TRBV4-3 | 15 | - | - | CASSPNRGVKNIQCF | TGCGCCAGCAGTCCAAATAGGGGCGTTAAAAACATTCAGTGCTTC
TRBJ2-1 | TRBV21-1 | 17 | - | - | CASSAPGGTRGRGEQFF | TGTGCCAGCAGCGCCCCCGGCGGGACTAGGGGGAGAGGTGAGCAGTTCTTC
TRBJ2-2 | TRBV5-6 | 19 | many | TRBD2 | CASSLIAPRAGVYTGELFF | TGTGCCAGCAGCTTGATAGCCCCCCGAGCGGGAGTCTACACCGGGGAGCTGTTTTTT
TRBJ2-3 | TRBV28 | 19 | many | TRBD1 | CASSFGWGQGNDSTDTQYF | TGTGCCAGCAGTTTTGGATGGGGACAGGGGAACGATAGCACAGATACGCAGTATTTT
TRBJ1-2 | TRBV29-1 | 11 | many | - | CSVVQDYGYTF | TGCAGCGTTGTACAAGATTATGGCTACACCTTC
TRBJ1-2 | TRBV10-3 | 14 | - | - | CTISPGQLNYGHTF | TGTACCATCAGCCCAGGACAGCTTAACTATGGCCACACCTTC
TRBJ2-7 | TRBV6-1 | 16 | many | TRBD1 | CASRDVRQGLTYEQYF | TGTGCCAGCAGGGATGTAAGACAGGGCCTTACCTACGAGCAGTACTTC
TRBJ1-5 | TRBV12-3/TRBV12-4 | 14 | once | - | CASSPGGTYQPRHF | TGTGCCAGCAGCCCTGGCGGAACCTATCAGCCCCGGCATTTT
TRBJ1-5 | TRBV4-2 | 15 | - | TRBD1 | CASREGQGRNRPQHF | TGTGCCAGTAGGGAGGGACAGGGACGCAATCGGCCCCAGCATTTT
TRBJ1-1 | TRBV12-5 | 16 | - | - | CASGLVMQGRGTEVLF | TGTGCTAGTGGTTTGGTAATGCAGGGGCGAGGCACTGAAGTTTTGTTT
TRBJ2-1 | TRBV5-6 | 19 | many | TRBD2 | CASSPTRGRGLAGLDEQFF | TGTGCCAGCAGCCCAACCCGGGGGAGAGGACTAGCGGGTCTGGATGAGCAGTTCTTC
TRBJ1-1 | TRBV12-3/TRBV12-4 | 14 | - | - | CASRPQVMNTEAFF | TGTGCCAGCAGACCCCAAGTGATGAACACTGAAGCTTTCTTT
TRBJ2-1 | TRBV7-9 | 15 | - | TRBD1 | CASSPGTGVYNEQFF | TGTGCCAGCAGCCCAGGGACAGGAGTTTACAATGAGCAATTCTTC
TRBJ2-5 | TRBV4-3 | 14 | - | - | CAYSYTSNQETQYF | TGCGCCTACAGCTACACCAGTAACCAAGAGACCCAGTACTTC
TRBJ2-7 | TRBV10-3 | 13 | - | - | CTISGIGAHEQYF | TGTACCATCAGTGGGATTGGAGCGCACGAGCAGTACTTC
TRBJ2-7 | TRBV20-1 | 14 | many | TRBD1 | CSAREPGQGNEQYF | TGCAGTGCTAGAGAACCGGGACAGGGTAACGAGCAGTACTTC
TRBJ2-7 | TRBV11-3 | 12 | - | - | CTSSLDRNEQYF | TGTACCAGCAGCTTAGATCGAAATGAGCAGTACTTC
TRBJ2-3 | TRBV9 | 15 | few | - | CASSVDASVSDTQYF | TGTGCCAGCAGCGTAGACGCTAGCGTTTCAGATACGCAGTATTTT
TRBJ2-1 | TRBV12-3/TRBV12-4 | 14 | many | - | CASSLGQAGNEQFF | TGTGCCAGCAGTTTAGGTCAGGCAGGCAATGAGCAGTTCTTC
TRBJ2-1 | TRBV7-3 | 16 | once | - | CASSPTGTSFYNEQFF | TGTGCCAGCAGCCCCACAGGAACGAGCTTCTACAATGAGCAGTTCTTC
TRBJ1-5 | TRBV12-3/TRBV12-4 | 13 | many | - | CASRRTEGQPQHF | TGTGCCAGCAGGCGGACAGAGGGACAGCCCCAGCATTTT
TRBJ2-4 | TRBV4-2 | 16 | - | - | CASSQDLEATKNIQYF | TGTGCCAGCAGCCAAGATCTAGAAGCCACCAAAAACATTCAGTACTTC
TRBJ2-2 | TRBV11-3 | 14 | many | TRBD2 | CASSLRGRAWELFF | TGTGCCAGCAGCTTAAGAGGGAGGGCCTGGGAGCTGTTTTTT